Detailed here is one TCR beta chain. Libraries used 5'RACE template switching adding universal primer site and UMIs. TCRdb reprocessed the 5' RACE reads and stores each CDR3 protein as one record, lacking DNA. The specimen's table records some 500,000 distinct CDR3 sequences. This sample is drawn from a study of T cells expressing NK-cell markers. The overall study: The authors sequenced eight donors, of whom seven were HCMV-seropositive and one was seronegative.

Germline V gene data show CDR1 as SQVTM and CDR2 as ANQGSEA. The CDR3 is 14 residues long. This clonotype originated in a woman aged 45-65 years in good health. The sample consisted of blood T cells: a sorted CD56 or NKG2C T cell subset, CD4+ or CD8+ T cells, or bulk PBMC T cells (not recorded which). The chain employs TRBV29-1 and TRBJ2-3; no DNA is available, so the TRBD1 call from TCRdb remains unchecked. This chain's CDR3 is CSVQGGQGTDTQYF.